A single sample is the source of the 16 T cell receptor beta chains below, sequenced in a study of a mutant IDH1 vaccine in newly diagnosed glioma. Measured with immunoSEQ multiplex PCR; TCRdb has only the in-frame clones, and not every one. The sample has roughly 50,000 clones; about three quarters are singletons. The time point denotes: week 23, last vaccination. Alongside topical imiquimod, each dose of vaccine comprised 300 ug of mutant IDH1 20-mer peptide. The antigens for these receptors are not known. Sequences were derived from PBMCs, sampled from a glioma patient whose treatment included an IDH1 peptide vaccine. The receptors were sampled from a woman aged 40 to 49 with glioma. Some clones in this sample may be carry-over from other donors' samples.

The chain joins TRBV19 to TRBJ2-5, with 8 nucleotides matching TRBD2. The CDR3 consists of 15 residues. Germline assignment: CDR1 LNHDA and CDR2 SQIVND (reference sequence). The V segment lost 3 bases and the J segment 4 bases; nucleotides outside the gene matches: 7. CDR3 in DNA: TGTGCCAGTAGTATTAGAGCGGGGGTAGGAGAGACCCAGTACTTC. Its protein product is CASSIRAGVGETQYF.

The V gene is TRBV5-1, the J gene TRBJ2-1, with 7 bases that match TRBD2. Germline V lookup: CDR1 SGHRS, CDR2 YFSETQ. The CDR3 is made up of 12 amino acids. The V and J ends lost 5 bases and 6 bases, in that order; junction bases with no gene match: 2. Here the CDR3 reads CASSSGGNEQFF. In DNA form, the CDR3 reads TGCGCCAGCAGTTCGGGAGGCAATGAGCAGTTCTTC.

This clone came up a few times. The chain joins TRBV4-2 to TRBJ1-1; D not resolved. The CDR3 runs to 14 residues. V lost 0 bases and J lost 2, with 7 bases in between. Per the germline V gene, CDR1 is LGHNA and CDR2 is YNFKEQ. Here the CDR3 reads CASSQDFGNTEAFF. CDR3 DNA sequence: TGTGCCAGCAGCCAAGATTTCGGAAACACTGAAGCTTTCTTT.

This clone was seen more than once but under ten times. CDR3 sequence (DNA): TGTGCCAGCAGTTCAGGGGGCCTCTCCTACAATGAGCAGTTCTTC. Translating it yields CASSSGGLSYNEQFF. This sequence joins TRBV6-1 and TRBJ2-1; 8 nucleotides line up with TRBD1. The CDR3 length is 15 residues. V trimming: 5 bases; J trimming: 0 bases; junction bases outside the gene matches: 3. Germline CDR1 reads MNHNS; CDR2 reads SASEGT.

The V call is TRBV7-2, the J call TRBJ1-4; 7 bases map to TRBD1. Germline trimming cut 5 bases from V and 5 bases from J; bases unmatched to any gene: 5. Germline lookup yields CDR1 SGHTA and CDR2 FQGNSA. The CDR3 sequence is 14 residues long. Here the CDR3 DNA reads TGTGCCAGCAGCCTTCGACAGGGAAATGAAAAACTGTTTTTT. Amino acids: CASSLRQGNEKLFF.

This clone showed up just a few times. The V call is TRBV6-4, the J call TRBJ2-2, with D possibly matching TRBD1 (5 bases). Germline loops: CDR1 MRHNA, CDR2 SNTAGT. The ends were cut back, 0 bases at V and 4 bases at J, with 12 bases in the middle. The CDR3 contains 16 residues. As DNA, the CDR3 is TGTGCCAGCAGTGACTCGGGCAGGGCGGCCACCGGGGAGCTGTTTTTT. Residues: CASSDSGRAATGELFF.

This clone showed up just a few times. The genes are TRBV30 and TRBJ1-3; maybe TRBD1 (5 bases). CDR1 is GTSNPN and CDR2 is SVGIG in the germline V gene (reference sequence). Trimming left V 6 bases short and J 1 base short, with 16 bases between. The CDR3 extends over 15 amino acids. The CDR3 bases are TGTGCCTGTTTAACCCTGGGGCTTTCTGGAAACACCATATATTTT. Protein sequence: CACLTLGLSGNTIYF.

This chain connects TRBV5-1 to TRBJ1-2, with TRBD1 matching over 8 bases. With V trimmed by 4 bases and J by 8 bases, 7 bases remained unmatched. CDR3 size: 13 residues. Germline CDR1 is SGHRS and CDR2 is YFSETQ. In nucleotides, the CDR3 is TGCGCCAGCAGCCCGGACAGGGTTCGAGGCTACACCTTC. Its protein is CASSPDRVRGYTF. The complete variable domain, with remaining parts taken from reference TRBV5-1 and TRBJ1-2, reads KAGVTQTPRYLIKTRGQQVTLSCSPISGHRSVSWYQQTPGQGLQFLFEYFSETQRNKGNFPGRFSGRQFSNSRSEMNVSTLELGDSALYLCASSPDRVRGYTFGSGTRLTVV.

The chain employs TRBV10-3 and TRBJ2-2; 12 nucleotides agree with TRBD2. The V gene's germline CDR1 is ENHRY and CDR2 SYGVKD. The CDR3 is 17 amino acids. V was pared by 6 bases and J by 4 bases, with 9 bases of the junction left unmatched. CDR3 sequence: CAISATRTSGTTGELFF. The CDR3 DNA reads as TGTGCCATCAGCGCGACCCGGACTAGCGGGACCACCGGGGAGCTGTTTTTT.

The rearrangement joins TRBV2 to TRBJ1-6, with TRBD1 matching over 10 bases. The CDR3 has 18 amino acids. The germline V gene encodes CDR1 SNHLY and CDR2 FYNNEI. V shed 7 bases, J shed 9 bases, and the junction held 18 bases outside the gene matches. CDR3 DNA sequence: TGTGCCAGCAACACCCGGGACAGGGGTGGTAGTCGGGTTTCACCCCTCCACTTT. Its protein is CASNTRDRGGSRVSPLHF.

The chain carries TRBV5-1 and TRBJ1-1; 8 nucleotides line up with TRBD1. The CDR3 is 17 amino acids. Germline V CDR1 and CDR2: SGHRS, YFSETQ. V shed 2 bases, J shed 0 bases, and the junction held 9 bases outside the gene matches. The CDR3 here is CASSFKGTGTMNTEAFF. CDR3 DNA: TGCGCCAGCAGCTTCAAGGGGACAGGTACCATGAACACTGAAGCTTTCTTT.

The chain has TRBV12-5 and TRBJ1-4; TRBD1 matches at 9 bases. V lost 5 bases to trimming and J lost 5 bases; unmatched junction nucleotides: 3. CDR3 size: 14 residues. Germline V gene lookup returns CDR1 LGHNT and CDR2 FRNRAP. CDR3 sequence: CASGMGTGNEKLFF. The CDR3 nucleotides are TGTGCTAGTGGTATGGGGACAGGGAATGAAAAACTGTTTTTT. The full variable domain, in which reference TRBV12-5 and TRBJ1-4 provide the parts outside the CDR3, is DARVTQTPRHKVTEMGQEVTMRCQPILGHNTVFWYRQTMMQGLELLAYFRNRAPLDDSGMPKDRFSAEMPDATLATLKIQPSEPRDSAVYFCASGMGTGNEKLFFGSGTQLSVL.

This clone was seen a single time. V and J are TRBV2 and TRBJ1-5; TRBD1 is a possible D gene (5 bases). Germline CDR1 is SNHLY and CDR2 is FYNNEI. Trimming cost V 7 bases and J 2 bases, with 15 bases left between them. The CDR3 spans 15 residues. CDR3 residues: CASNSAGIRNQPQHF. CDR3 nucleotides: TGTGCCAGCAATAGTGCAGGGATCCGCAATCAGCCCCAGCATTTT.

The chain links TRBV29-1 to TRBJ2-7; D is perhaps TRBD1 or TRBD2 (5 bases each). Germline V gene data show CDR1 as SQVTM and CDR2 as ANQGSEA. This CDR3 comprises 15 residues. Trimming cost V 7 bases and J 0 bases, with 19 bases left between them. In DNA form, the CDR3 reads TGCAGCGCTTCCGGGACGACGGTGACCTCCTACGAGCAGTACTTC. It translates to CSASGTTVTSYEQYF.

The chain uses TRBV27 and TRBJ1-6; tentatively, D is TRBD1 (5 bases). The CDR3 spans 16 residues. V was clipped by 1 base and J by 13 bases, with 20 bases between them. Germline loops: CDR1 MNHEY, CDR2 SMNVEV (reference sequence). The CDR3 spells CASSLFEGAALGPLHF. As DNA, the CDR3 is TGTGCCAGCAGTTTATTTGAAGGGGCGGCCTTAGGGCCCCTCCACTTT.

V is TRBV30 and J is TRBJ1-1; unclear D gene. The V gene's germline CDR1 is GTSNPN and CDR2 SVGIG (reference sequence). V gave up 2 bases and J gave up 5 bases, with 12 bases separating them. The CDR3 has 13 residues. CDR3 in DNA: TGTGCCTGGAGTACGGTAGGATGGACTGAAGCTTTCTTT. It specifies CAWSTVGWTEAFF.